The rows below give T cell receptor beta chains drawn from one sample of a study of T cell responses to AZD1222 COVID-19 vaccine. This table comes from immunoSEQ multiplex PCR, and its TCRdb copy is limited to in-frame clones, with some not included. The sample consists of around 140,000 clones, 90% of them appearing once. The sequenced sample was peripheral blood, obtained on day 0 of AZD1222 vaccination. These receptors were obtained from an adult in good health. CDR3s include the opening cysteine and the closing phenylalanine or tryptophan. A D gene is named only where the DNA matches it firmly. Only part of the rows carry a size: once, few, many, or a class if the clone is expanded.

v_gene	abundance	j_gene	d_gene	CDR3nt	CDR3aa
TRBV19	-	TRBJ1-4	TRBD1	TGTGCCAGTAGTAGAAATAGACAGGGTAATGAAAAACTGTTTTTT	CASSRNRQGNEKLFF
TRBV5-1	-	TRBJ1-2	-	TGCGCCAGCAGCTTGGACAGCCCCGCCAGGGGCTACACCTTC	CASSLDSPARGYTF
TRBV28	-	TRBJ2-7	-	TGTGCCAGCAGCCCGTTAGGGTTCGAGCAGTACTTC	CASSPLGFEQYF
TRBV7-2	-	TRBJ2-5	-	TGTGCCAGCATCCGACAGGTTCTAGGGTCAGAGACCCAGTACTTC	CASIRQVLGSETQYF
TRBV3-1/TRBV3-2	-	TRBJ2-3	TRBD2	TGTGCCAGCAGCCGCCGATTAGCGGGGGTTATCGCGGATACGCAGTATTTT	CASSRRLAGVIADTQYF
TRBV5-1	-	TRBJ1-3	TRBD1	TGCGCCAGCAGTGGACAGGGCGTTGGAAACACCATATATTTT	CASSGQGVGNTIYF
TRBV27	once	TRBJ2-7	-	TGTGCCAGCAGCACACCCCCCTACGAGCAGTACTTC	CASSTPPYEQYF
TRBV3-1/TRBV3-2	-	TRBJ2-5	TRBD2	TGTGCCAGCCGACGGACTGGAGTAGCGGGAAAGCAAGAGACCCAGTACTTC	CASRRTGVAGKQETQYF
TRBV5-5	-	TRBJ1-1	-	TGTGCCAGCACCTTACTTGTGAACACTGAAGCTTTCTTT	CASTLLVNTEAFF
TRBV7-2	-	TRBJ2-2	-	TGTGCCAGCAGCTTAGATCCCGACCAGCGGGCCACCGGGGAGCTGTTTTTT	CASSLDPDQRATGELFF
TRBV7-9	-	TRBJ1-4	-	TGTGCCAGCAGCTTCGGTGGGAGTACCCATGAAAAACTGTTTTTT	CASSFGGSTHEKLFF
TRBV4-1	-	TRBJ1-2	-	TGCGCCAGCAGCCAAGAGGCAGTCTATGGCTACACCTTC	CASSQEAVYGYTF
TRBV7-9	-	TRBJ1-2	TRBD1	TGTGCCAGCAGCCGACAGGGGAGCTACACCTTC	CASSRQGSYTF